The clone carrying this T cell receptor (beta chain) was found once. Enrollment of patients from Seattle took place during active infection, with longitudinal follow-up. These data are taken from a study of blood T cell repertoires in COVID-19. In the original analysis: Cell counts per sample came from amplifying reference gene primers. Clones were sequenced by immunoSEQ multiplex PCR, and TCRdb holds only the in-frame ones, with some missing. The V and J calls and clone size were taken over from that table, and D and trimming were inferred from the DNA. The table has about 95,000 clones, about nine tenths seen once. Trimming cost V 0 bases and J 6 bases; bases outside gene matches: 1. The CDR3 covers 14 residues. Germline V CDR1 and CDR2: MGHDK, SYGVNS.

The receptor was derived from a man in his 60s with COVID-19, enrolled during active disease. The chain is built from TRBV25-1 and TRBJ2-3; TRBD2 agrees at 9 bases. Sequenced input: peripheral blood. CDR3 DNA: TGTGCCAGCAGTGAATATGGACTAGCGGATACGCAGTATTTT. Its translation is CASSEYGLADTQYF.